This paragraph covers one TCR beta chain sequence. The source of the sample is a study of blood T cell repertoires in COVID-19. Authors' analysis steps: How many nucleated cells were present was estimated from reference gene primer amplification. The method was immunoSEQ multiplex PCR; TCRdb's version includes in-frame clones alone and lacks a portion of them. The DNA was the basis for D and trimming; V, J and clone size are from that table. The sample lists roughly 29,000 clones; roughly 90% were seen once. V dropped 1 base and J dropped 0; count of bases not matched to a gene: 1. CDR3 length: 15 residues. Germline CDR1 MNHEY, CDR2 SVGEGT.

The receptor was isolated from a human donor in a cohort sampled during active COVID-19. Material: peripheral blood. The chain combines TRBV6-2 or TRBV6-3 with TRBJ2-3; 7 bases align to TRBD1. The CDR3 DNA is TGTGCCAGCAGTTACTGGGGACAGAGCACAGATACGCAGTATTTT. Encoded protein: CASSYWGQSTDTQYF.